This entry describes one T cell receptor (beta chain). Participants had their cohort set by participant-reported clinical history. Among Cohort 3 donors, those recovered had two negative PCRs, clearance, or symptom resolution. Generated by immunoSEQ multiplex PCR, the TCRdb table keeps only in-frame clones and is missing some. The table records more than 150,000 clones, 87% of them present only once. Looked up from germline, CDR1 is SEHNR and CDR2 is FQNEAQ (reference sequence). The V end was cut by 1 base, the J end by 3 bases, with 12 bases between. The CDR3 runs to 15 residues. These data originate in a study of blood T cell repertoires in COVID-19. Background on the study: Samples of COVID-19 (acute and convalescent) were obtained from the United States, Italy and Spain.

The clonotype comes from a woman in her 30s who had recovered from COVID-19. What was sequenced was PBMCs or T cells enriched from blood (not recorded which). The chain is built from TRBV7-9 and TRBJ1-1, with no clear D. CDR3 residues: CASSLGRVGDTEAFF. DNA for the CDR3: TGTGCCAGCAGCTTAGGGCGGGTCGGGGACACTGAAGCTTTCTTT.